Reported below is one TCR beta chain. Its antigen remains unidentified. The data derive from a study of beta chain features in type 1 diabetes. As for the study in general: When patients were set against healthy donors, age, gender and cell yields were similar.

Expressed TCRB transcripts got sequenced, as all isolated RNA was reverse transcribed. The repertoire was sequenced with immunoSEQ multiplex PCR; TCRdb's copy has only in-frame clones and lacks some. The sample has almost 350,000 clones; 8% are singletons. Study-level points and caveats: Patients with Type 1 diabetes showed moderately but significantly shorter TCRB CDR3s in all four CD4+ subsets.

Germline V lookup: CDR1 SGHDN, CDR2 FVKESK. The V gene end was trimmed by 4 bases and the J gene end by 9 bases; junction bases not matched to a gene: 15. The CDR3 covers 16 residues. The source material was central memory CD4+ T cells from blood. This chain uses TRBV14 with TRBJ2-1; 7 nucleotides line up with TRBD1. This TCR was recovered from a woman aged 18-35 years in good health. The CDR3 coding sequence is TGTGCCAGCAGCCGCCGACAGGGCAGGTTGTTGAGTGAGCAGTTCTTC. This translates into CASSRRQGRLLSEQFF.